The 22 T cell receptor beta chains reported below all come from one sample, sequenced in a study of CD8 T cells in ankylosing spondylitis. MiXCR was run by TCRdb on the 5' RACE reads, yielding one entry per CDR3 protein. The sample holds 200,000 to 250,000 distinct CDR3 sequences, over 8.5% seen once. The specimen was blood, either unsorted or a sorted T cell fraction (not recorded which). The receptors shown here come from a male donor with ankylosing spondylitis or in good health (not recorded which).

V usage is TRBV5-1 and J usage is TRBJ1-4; D might be TRBD1 (5 bases). The CDR3 contains 17 residues. Germline CDR1 and CDR2: SGHRS and YFSETQ. V was pared by 3 bases and J by 0 bases, with 15 bases between. The CDR3 bases are TGCGCCAGCAGCTCGGGACGGAACCATGCAACTAATGAAAAACTGTTTTTT. This encodes CASSSGRNHATNEKLFF. Complete variable domain (other parts from reference TRBV5-1 and TRBJ1-4): KAGVTQTPRYLIKTRGQQVTLSCSPISGHRSVSWYQQTPGQGLQFLFEYFSETQRNKGNFPGRFSGRQFSNSRSEMNVSTLELGDSALYLCASSSGRNHATNEKLFFGSGTQLSVL.

This clonotype was seen repeatedly, ten times or more. The rearrangement links TRBV6-1 to TRBJ1-2; 7 bases are a match to TRBD1. V lost 7 bases and J lost 7; bases outside the gene matches: 15. The CDR3 loop spans 15 amino acids. Germline CDR1 is MNHNS and CDR2 is SASEGT. This CDR3 reads CASTKGPTGWGGYTF. The CDR3 DNA sequence: TGTGCCAGCACTAAAGGGCCGACAGGGTGGGGTGGCTACACCTTC.

Many counts were recorded for this clonotype. The chain uses TRBV5-1 and TRBJ2-1; D remains unclear. CDR1 and CDR2 (germline): SGHRS, YFSETQ. The CDR3 loop spans 15 amino acids. Trimming took off 0 bases at V and 5 bases at J, with 12 bases between the two ends. The CDR3 loop is CASSLALLPHNEQFF. CDR3 in DNA: TGCGCCAGCAGCTTGGCGTTACTCCCACACAATGAGCAGTTCTTC.

The chain combines TRBV9 with TRBJ1-4, with TRBD1 matching 12 bases. The CDR3 runs to 16 residues. The trim removed 4 bases at V and 6 bases at J, leaving 7 bases unmatched. Germline V gene lookup returns CDR1 SGDLS and CDR2 YYNGEE. In nucleotides, the CDR3 is TGTGCCAGCAGCCAAGGGACAGGGGGCTTACATGAAAAACTGTTTTTT. Amino acid sequence: CASSQGTGGLHEKLFF.

In its sample, this clonotype was seen once. This may stem from a read error, because a much larger clone lies one nucleotide away. The gene calls are TRBV5-1 and TRBJ2-2; possible D gene TRBD2, 6 bases. Per germline, CDR1 SGHRS and CDR2 YFSETQ. This CDR3 has 13 amino acids. The CDR3 region is CASSASGTGGLFF. CDR3 bases: TGCGCCAGCAGCGCGTCAGGGACCGGGGGGCTGTTTTTT.

The table lists this clonotype with a few counts. CDR3 protein: CASSSLQGNTEAFF. The DNA of the CDR3 is TGTGCCAGCAGCTCATTACAGGGTAACACTGAAGCTTTCTTT. The V call is TRBV7-9, the J call TRBJ1-1; the D gene is possibly TRBD1 (6 bases). CDR1 SEHNR and CDR2 FQNEAQ come from the germline V gene (reference sequence). V lost 4 bases, J lost 2 bases, and 11 bases lay in between. This CDR3 is built from 14 residues.

This clonotype has a count of ten or more. The chain joins TRBV6-1 to TRBJ2-2; the match to TRBD2 covers 8 bases. The CDR3 spans 15 residues. Germline V gene lookup returns CDR1 MNHNS and CDR2 SASEGT. The J segment lost 4 bases and the V segment lost 3 bases, leaving 4 bases of the junction unmatched. Written as DNA, the CDR3 is TGTGCCAGCAGTGACGGGGGGGCGGTCACCGGGGAGCTGTTTTTT. This gives the protein CASSDGGAVTGELFF.

This clonotype was counted many times. This chain joins TRBV24-1 and TRBJ1-2; TRBD1 aligns across 10 bases. V dropped 2 bases and J dropped 4; count of bases not matched to a gene: 9. The length of the CDR3 is 17 residues. Per the germline V gene, CDR1 is KGHDR and CDR2 is SFDVKD. CDR3 nucleotide sequence: TGTGCCACCAGTGATTCCGGGACAGGGGTAACCATCTATGGCTACACCTTC. This gives the protein CATSDSGTGVTIYGYTF.

The chain couples TRBV6-5 to TRBJ2-7; weak D call: TRBD1 (5 bases). CDR3 length equals 14 residues. V was pared by 2 bases and J by 2 bases, with 10 bases between. CDR1 and CDR2 (germline): MNHEY, SVGAGI. CDR3 nucleotide sequence: TGTGCCAGCAGTTACGGGGTGGGGCCCTACGAGCAGTACTTC. Translated, it gives CASSYGVGPYEQYF.

This clonotype has ten or more counts. The chain combines TRBV5-1 with TRBJ1-1; a possible D gene is TRBD1 (5 bases). CDR3 size: 17 residues. Per germline, CDR1 SGHRS and CDR2 YFSETQ. The germline V and J ends were trimmed by 0 bases and 5 bases, with 20 bases remaining between them. The CDR3 DNA follows: TGCGCCAGCAGCTTGGGTCGGGGGTGGCAGGGAGGTACTGAAGCTTTCTTT. Its protein is CASSLGRGWQGGTEAFF.

This chain joins TRBV28 and TRBJ2-1; D is uncertain. Trimming left V 3 bases short and J 4 bases short, with 4 bases between. The CDR3 sequence is 12 residues long. Germline loops: CDR1 MDHEN, CDR2 SYDVKM. CDR3 residues: CASSFGYNEQFF. The CDR3 DNA sequence: TGTGCCAGCAGTTTTGGATACAATGAGCAGTTCTTC.

This clonotype was counted many times. This sequence joins TRBV20-1 and TRBJ2-3, with TRBD1 identical over 10 bases. Germline loops: CDR1 DFQATT, CDR2 SNEGSKA (reference sequence). J was trimmed by 6 bases and V by 3 bases; bases with no gene match: 9. The CDR3 is 15 amino acids. CDR3 region: CSASPRDRGLDTQYF. The DNA for the CDR3 is TGCAGTGCTAGCCCCCGGGACAGGGGATTGGATACGCAGTATTTT.

This clonotype was found a few times. This rearrangement joins TRBV2 to TRBJ2-3; D might be TRBD2 (6 bases). Trimming stripped 6 bases from V and 0 bases from J, with 10 bases between. There are 14 residues in the CDR3. Germline CDR1 is SNHLY and CDR2 is FYNNEI. DNA of the CDR3: TGTGCCAGCAGGCGGGACTCAAGCACAGATACGCAGTATTTT. Translating gives CASRRDSSTDTQYF.

Of note for this clonotype: This clone may be a read error of a much larger clone one base away. The V and J genes are TRBV5-1 and TRBJ2-3; no reliable D call. The germline V gene encodes CDR1 SGHRS and CDR2 YFSETQ. The germline V and J ends were trimmed by 1 base and 5 bases, with 11 bases remaining between them. This CDR3 comprises 14 residues. The CDR3: CASSLTAYRDTQYF. CDR3 nucleotide sequence: TGCGCCAGCAGCTTGACGGCCTACAGAGATACGCAGTATTTT.

In this sample, this clonotype turned up many times. The CDR3 DNA sequence: TGTGCCAGCACAAAACTACAGGGGGGCGCTTCTGGAAACACCATATATTTT. This codes for CASTKLQGGASGNTIYF. The chain combines TRBV2 with TRBJ1-3; TRBD1 aligns across 8 bases. This CDR3 comprises 17 residues. Germline V lookup: CDR1 SNHLY, CDR2 FYNNEI. Trimming at V came to 7 bases and at J to 1 base, leaving 12 bases not matched to a gene.

This clonotype was picked up many times. The chain links TRBV29-1 to TRBJ2-1; D tentatively fits TRBD1 or TRBD2 (6 bases each). Germline V gene sequence: CDR1 SQVTM, CDR2 ANQGSEA. This CDR3 is built from 14 residues. V was pared by 6 bases and J by 7 bases, with 19 bases between. The chain's CDR3 is CSVQGLASGNEQFF. CDR3 DNA: TGCAGCGTCCAGGGGCTAGCGTCGGGAAATGAGCAGTTCTTC.

This clonotype has a count of ten or more. The CDR3 reads CASSLRGSNEKLFF. The CDR3 DNA is TGTGCCAGCAGCCTCCGGGGCTCTAATGAAAAACTGTTTTTT. The J gene is TRBJ1-4, the V gene TRBV7-6; maybe TRBD1 (5 bases). The CDR3 spans 14 residues. Germline loops: CDR1 SGHVS, CDR2 FNYEAQ. V lost 5 bases and J lost 3, with 10 bases in between.

This clonotype was observed many times. The chain recombines TRBV24-1 with TRBJ1-5; the D gene is possibly TRBD1 (6 bases). V lost 6 bases and J 7 bases, leaving 15 bases between the germline ends. Per the germline V gene, CDR1 is KGHDR and CDR2 is SFDVKD. CDR3 size: 14 residues. The CDR3: CATSSQGSEQPQHF. CDR3 DNA: TGTGCCACCAGTTCGCAGGGGTCGGAACAGCCCCAGCATTTT.

This clonotype was seen only a few times. V usage is TRBV4-1 and J usage is TRBJ1-2; D is unclear. Germline V gene sequence: CDR1 MGHRA, CDR2 YSYEKL. This CDR3 is 17 amino acids long. V was shortened by 1 base and J by 0 bases, with 15 bases between the two germline ends. This CDR3 reads CASSQAPSSAANYGYTF. The CDR3 DNA sequence: TGCGCCAGCAGCCAAGCCCCCTCTTCTGCGGCTAACTATGGCTACACCTTC.

The rearrangement joins TRBV5-4 to TRBJ2-2; the D is unclear. Germline V gene sequence: CDR1 SGHNT, CDR2 YYREEE (reference sequence). The length of the CDR3 is 15 residues. Trimming took off 0 bases at V and 1 base at J, with 7 bases between the two ends. This CDR3 reads CASSLGPGNTGELFF. The DNA for the CDR3 is TGTGCCAGCAGCTTGGGTCCGGGGAACACCGGGGAGCTGTTTTTT.

This clonotype has ten or more counts. The CDR3 DNA is TGCAGCGTTTCGGCAGGTAGTAAGGTTCGCACTGAAGCTTTCTTT. It specifies CSVSAGSKVRTEAFF. This sequence joins TRBV29-1 and TRBJ1-1; no definite D call. Germline-derived CDR1 and CDR2 are SQVTM and ANQGSEA. The CDR3 length is 15 residues. The V gene lost 5 bases and the J gene lost 4 bases, with 20 bases spanning the gap.

The sample holds a few counts of this clonotype. The chain joins TRBV7-3 to TRBJ2-1; 8 nucleotides match TRBD2. This CDR3 is 15 amino acids long. Germline-derived CDR1 and CDR2 are SGHTA and FQGTGA. The V gene end was trimmed by 4 bases and the J gene end by 3 bases; junction bases not matched to a gene: 5. As DNA, the CDR3 is TGTGCCAGCAGCTCTTTGCGGGGGGACTACAATGAGCAGTTCTTC. It encodes CASSSLRGDYNEQFF.